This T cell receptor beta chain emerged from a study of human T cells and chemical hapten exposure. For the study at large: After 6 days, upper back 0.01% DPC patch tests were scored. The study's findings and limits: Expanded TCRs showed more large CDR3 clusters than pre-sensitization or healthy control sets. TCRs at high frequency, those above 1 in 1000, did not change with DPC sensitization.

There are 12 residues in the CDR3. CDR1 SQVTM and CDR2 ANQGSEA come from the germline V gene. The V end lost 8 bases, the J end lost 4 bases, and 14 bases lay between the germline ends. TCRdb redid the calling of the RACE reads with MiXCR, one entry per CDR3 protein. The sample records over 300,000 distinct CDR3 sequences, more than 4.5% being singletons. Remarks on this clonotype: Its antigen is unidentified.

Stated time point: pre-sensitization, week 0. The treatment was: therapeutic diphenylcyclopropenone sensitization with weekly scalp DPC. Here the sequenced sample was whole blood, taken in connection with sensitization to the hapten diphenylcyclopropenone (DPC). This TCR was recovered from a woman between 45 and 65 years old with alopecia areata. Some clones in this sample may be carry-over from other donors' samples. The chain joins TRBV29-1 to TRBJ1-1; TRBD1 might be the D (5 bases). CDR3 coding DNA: TGCAGCCCCTGGGCAGGGATCACTGAAGCTTTCTTT. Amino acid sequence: CSPWAGITEAFF.